This paragraph covers one T cell receptor beta chain sequence. The antigen remains unidentified. These data originate in a study of cytomegalovirus exposure and HLA in healthy donors. Study in general: A prior study identified 117 million unique TCR beta sequences from some 200 million T cells. The study's findings and limits: In a later analysis, at a false discovery rate of 0.05, approximately 15,000 TCR beta sequences matched HLA alleles.

V lost 3 bases to trimming and J lost 5 bases, with 7 bases between them. CDR3 size: 13 residues. Germline V gene lookup returns CDR1 SGHVS and CDR2 FQNEAQ. The PCR contained 60 Vbeta and 13 Jbeta primers. Here immunoSEQ multiplex PCR was the method, and the copy in TCRdb shows in-frame clones only, minus some. The repertoire holds some 110,000 clones, with about 69% as singletons. This sequence originates from a woman aged 18-29 years in good health and CMV-seronegative. This chain uses TRBV7-8 with TRBJ2-2; D may be TRBD2 (5 bases). The specimen sequenced was PBMCs. The CDR3 region is CASSFRRTGELFF. DNA of the CDR3: TGTGCCAGCAGCTTTAGGAGGACCGGGGAGCTGTTTTTT.